A selection of T cell receptor beta chains follows, all from one sample in a study of CD8 T cells in ankylosing spondylitis. TCRdb processed the 5' RACE reads anew with MiXCR; each CDR3 protein has one entry. The table shows 250,000 to 350,000 distinct CDR3 sequences, with roughly 20% occurring only once. The sample comprised blood, either unsorted or a sorted T cell fraction (not recorded which). The receptors were gathered from a female donor with ankylosing spondylitis or in good health (not recorded which). The CDR3 runs from the conserved cysteine through the conserved F or W. Each record gives: CDR3 length, clone size, D gene, V gene, J gene, CDR3 DNA, CDR3 protein. D genes are given only for firm matches. Expanded clones are given a class, and other clones once, few, many or no size at all.

12	many	NA	TRBV29-1	TRBJ2-7	TGCAGCGTTGAAACAGGGCGCTACGAGCAGTACTTC	CSVETGRYEQYF
16	NA	NA	TRBV4-3	TRBJ1-1	TGCGCCAGCAGCCAGGGGTGGGGACTCCAGGGCACTGAAGCTTTCTTT	CASSQGWGLQGTEAFF
13	many	NA	TRBV29-1	TRBJ1-1	TGCAGCGTGTACGGGGCGGGGAGCACTGAAGCTTTCTTT	CSVYGAGSTEAFF
14	few	NA	TRBV4-3	TRBJ1-4	TGCGCCAGCAGCAAGTACGGTATGGGAGAAAAACTGTTTTTT	CASSKYGMGEKLFF
15	NA	NA	TRBV6-5	TRBJ1-2	TGTGCCAGCAGTTACTCGTCGAGACTCAACTATGGCTACACCTTC	CASSYSSRLNYGYTF
14	many	NA	TRBV12-5	TRBJ2-7	TGTGCTAGTGGACTGACAGGAAACAACTACGAGCAGTACTTC	CASGLTGNNYEQYF
14	few	NA	TRBV5-6	TRBJ2-5	TGTGCCAGCAGCCTCCCGGGGGTCCAAGAGACCCAGTACTTC	CASSLPGVQETQYF
13	NA	NA	TRBV6-2/TRBV6-3	TRBJ1-1	TGTGCCAGCAAACCACCTAGTCTCACTGAAGCTTTCTTT	CASKPPSLTEAFF
15	NA	TRBD2	TRBV6-5	TRBJ2-1	TGTGCCAGCAGTTACTCTTCGGGAGGGCGGAATGAGCAGTTCTTC	CASSYSSGGRNEQFF
13	few	NA	TRBV12-3/TRBV12-4	TRBJ1-4	TGTGCCAGCAGCCCTAACCTCAATGAAAAACTGTTTTTT	CASSPNLNEKLFF
13	NA	NA	TRBV3-1	TRBJ2-5	TGTGCCAGCAGCCAAGACCAGGTAGTGACCCAGTACTTC	CASSQDQVVTQYF
14	NA	NA	TRBV6-1	TRBJ2-3	TGTGCCAGCTCCCGCGGGCCCGGGACAGATACGCAGTATTTT	CASSRGPGTDTQYF
14	NA	NA	TRBV12-3/TRBV12-4	TRBJ2-7	TGTGCCAGCAGTATGGGGACGGACTCCTACGAGCAGTACTTC	CASSMGTDSYEQYF
15	NA	TRBD1	TRBV28	TRBJ1-1	TGTGCCAGCAGTCCGCAGACAGGGCTGTTTGGTGAAGCTTTCTTT	CASSPQTGLFGEAFF
17	few	TRBD2	TRBV6-1	TRBJ2-7	TGTGCCAGCAGCCGCGGACTAGCGGGCCATCGGGGGGTCGAGCAGTACTTC	CASSRGLAGHRGVEQYF
16	NA	TRBD2	TRBV24-1	TRBJ2-3	TGTGCCACCAGTGACACCAGCGGGAAAAGGACAGATACGCAGTATTTT	CATSDTSGKRTDTQYF
13	few	NA	TRBV28	TRBJ2-7	TGTGCCAGCAGGAGATCGACAGACTACGAGCAGTACTTC	CASRRSTDYEQYF
13	few	NA	TRBV9	TRBJ2-3	TGTGCCAGCAGCCCCCGTTTCTACGATACGCAGTATTTT	CASSPRFYDTQYF
14	few	TRBD1	TRBV25-1	TRBJ2-7	TGTGCCAGCAGTGGGACAGGGTTTGGCGACGAGCAGTACTTC	CASSGTGFGDEQYF
13	few	NA	TRBV7-2	TRBJ1-2	TGTGCCAGCAGCTTAGCCGGGGGCGACGGCTACACCTTC	CASSLAGGDGYTF
14	NA	NA	TRBV5-5	TRBJ2-5	TGTGCCAGCAGCTTTCAGGGCCGACAAGAGACCCAGTACTTC	CASSFQGRQETQYF
18	few	NA	TRBV20-1	TRBJ2-1	TGCAGTGCTAGAGATCATGGCGGCTATGGTAGCTCCTACAATGAGCAGTTCTTC	CSARDHGGYGSSYNEQFF
13	NA	NA	TRBV2	TRBJ1-1	TGTGCCAGCAAAGGGCTCCTGGTAGCTGAAGCTTTCTTT	CASKGLLVAEAFF
12	many	TRBD1	TRBV20-1	TRBJ2-7	TGCAGTGCCGCTAACAGGGGCTACGAGCAGTACTTC	CSAANRGYEQYF
13	many	TRBD1	TRBV7-2	TRBJ2-1	TGTGCCAGCAGCTTGGACAGGGCCAATGAGCAGTTCTTC	CASSLDRANEQFF
14	NA	NA	TRBV20-1	TRBJ2-1	TGCAGTGCTTCCCGGGGTTGGAGCGAGGATGAGCAGTTCTTC	CSASRGWSEDEQFF
16	few	TRBD2	TRBV7-2	TRBJ2-2	TGTGCCAGCAGCAAACCGGGACTAGCGTACACCGGGGAGCTGTTTTTT	CASSKPGLAYTGELFF
15	NA	TRBD2	TRBV24-1	TRBJ2-2	TGTGCCACCAGCTCGGGGACTAGCCTTACTGGGGAGCTGTTTTTT	CATSSGTSLTGELFF
15	NA	NA	TRBV6-5	TRBJ2-7	TGTGCCAGCAGTTCCTATTCCGGGGTCCACTACGAGCAGTACTTC	CASSSYSGVHYEQYF
15	NA	NA	TRBV28	TRBJ2-5	TGTGCCAGCAGTCCCGCGCAGGTCGGCCAAGAGACCCAGTACTTC	CASSPAQVGQETQYF
13	many	NA	TRBV29-1	TRBJ1-1	TGCAGCGTTCACAGGGCCGCGAACACTGAAGCTTTCTTT	CSVHRAANTEAFF
15	NA	NA	TRBV20-1	TRBJ1-2	TGCAGTGCCCTCCCCGCCGGGCCCGAAGGCTATGGCTACACCTTC	CSALPAGPEGYGYTF
14	NA	NA	TRBV12-3/TRBV12-4	TRBJ1-2	TGTGCCAGCAGTTTAGGGGAAGGGGTCGATGGCTACACCTTC	CASSLGEGVDGYTF
14	NA	NA	TRBV10-3	TRBJ1-1	TGTGCCATCAGTATAGGCGGGTATAGCACTGAAGCTTTCTTT	CAISIGGYSTEAFF
15	few	TRBD1	TRBV29-1	TRBJ1-1	TGCAGCGTTGTCGCCCGGGACAGGGAAAACACTGAAGCTTTCTTT	CSVVARDRENTEAFF
11	NA	NA	TRBV10-3	TRBJ2-7	TGTGCCATCAGGGAGGTCGACGAGCAGTACTTC	CAIREVDEQYF